This T cell receptor beta chain stems from a study of T cells expressing NK-cell markers. The CDR3 has 15 residues. CDR1 and CDR2 (germline): KGHDR, SFDVKD. TCRdb reprocessed the 5' RACE reads, keeping one entry per CDR3 protein, no DNA. The ten most abundant clones cover about 0.39% of a sample with about 260,000 distinct CDR3 sequences. V and J are TRBV24-1 and TRBJ1-1; there is no DNA to check the TCRdb D call of TRBD1. Sequenced material: blood T cells: a sorted CD56 or NKG2C T cell subset, CD4+ or CD8+ T cells, or bulk PBMC T cells (not recorded which). This TCR derives from a man aged 18 to 30 in good health. The CDR3 here is CATSDRTGEGTEAFF.